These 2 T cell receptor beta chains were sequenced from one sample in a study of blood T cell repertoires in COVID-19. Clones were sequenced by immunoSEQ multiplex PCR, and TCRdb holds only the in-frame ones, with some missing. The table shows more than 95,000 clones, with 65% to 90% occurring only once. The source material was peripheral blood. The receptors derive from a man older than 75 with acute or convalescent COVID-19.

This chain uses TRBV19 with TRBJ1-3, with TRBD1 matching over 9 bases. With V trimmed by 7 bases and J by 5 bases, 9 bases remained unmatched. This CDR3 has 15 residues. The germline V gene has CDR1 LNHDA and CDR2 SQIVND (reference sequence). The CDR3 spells CASIETGQGRNTIYF. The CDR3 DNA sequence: TGTGCCAGTATAGAAACGGGACAGGGACGAAACACCATATATTTT.

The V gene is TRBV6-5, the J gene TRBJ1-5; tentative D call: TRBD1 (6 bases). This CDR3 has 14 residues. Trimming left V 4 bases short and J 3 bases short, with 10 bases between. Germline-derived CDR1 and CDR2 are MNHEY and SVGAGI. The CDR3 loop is CASSSTGNNQPQHF. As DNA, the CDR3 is TGTGCCAGCAGTTCTACAGGGAACAATCAGCCCCAGCATTTT.